A single sample gave rise to the 22 T cell receptor beta chains below, sequenced in a study of a mutant IDH1 vaccine in newly diagnosed glioma. The antigens of these receptors remain unknown. As for time point: week 35, safety follow-up. All doses held 300 ug of mutant IDH1 20-mer peptide, with topical imiquimod. Repertoires were generated with immunoSEQ multiplex PCR, while TCRdb's copy carries only in-frame clones and drops some. Of fewer than 45,000 clones in the sample, approximately 92% were seen once. This specimen was PBMCs, taken from a glioma patient whose treatment included an IDH1 peptide vaccine. The receptors stem from a middle-aged man with glioma.

The chain is built from TRBV28 and TRBJ1-4, with a tentative D call TRBD1 (6 bases). V was trimmed by 5 bases and J by 3 bases, leaving 13 bases between them. CDR1 is MDHEN, CDR2 SYDVKM, per germline. The CDR3 is 15 residues long. DNA for the CDR3: TGTGCCAGCAGTCCAAGGGGGTGGGCTAATGAAAAACTGTTTTTT. Translated, it gives CASSPRGWANEKLFF.

V usage is TRBV7-2 and J usage is TRBJ2-7, with D perhaps being TRBD1 or TRBD2 (5 bases each). The V and J ends lost 5 bases and 3 bases respectively, with 14 bases between them. Germline CDR1 is SGHTA and CDR2 is FQGNSA. CDR3 length: 14 amino acids. The CDR3 protein is CASSPTGDRYEQYF. CDR3 in DNA: TGTGCCAGCAGCCCGACCGGGGACCGCTACGAGCAGTACTTC.

This clone was observed a single time. V usage is TRBV4-3 and J usage is TRBJ2-1, with D perhaps TRBD2 (5 bases). CDR1 and CDR2 from the germline V gene are LGHNA and YSLEER. The CDR3 is 17 amino acids. V lost 0 bases to trimming and J lost 0 bases, with 12 bases between them. The CDR3 protein is CASSQEAVRSSYNEQFF. The DNA for the CDR3 is TGCGCCAGCAGCCAAGAAGCGGTGAGGAGCTCCTACAATGAGCAGTTCTTC.

The chain couples TRBV27 to TRBJ1-5, with D perhaps TRBD1 (5 bases). CDR1 is MNHEY, CDR2 SMNVEV, per germline (reference sequence). The V gene lost 4 bases and the J gene lost 5 bases, with 12 bases spanning the gap. The CDR3 loop spans 14 amino acids. CDR3 sequence reads: CASSSRAGYQPQHF. CDR3 nucleotide sequence: TGTGCCAGCAGTTCCCGGGCAGGGTATCAGCCCCAGCATTTT.

This rearrangement joins TRBV10-3 to TRBJ2-5; D tentatively reads TRBD1 or TRBD2 (7 bases each). Germline assignment: CDR1 ENHRY and CDR2 SYGVKD. This CDR3 spans 15 amino acids. Trimming left V 2 bases short and J 6 bases short, with 16 bases between. The CDR3 protein is CAISEPDQGGQTQYF. The CDR3 region has the DNA TGTGCCATCAGTGAGCCAGATCAGGGGGGGCAGACCCAGTACTTC.

The chain uses TRBV28 and TRBJ2-1, with 7 nucleotides matching TRBD1. The CDR3 is 16 residues long. Per germline, CDR1 MDHEN and CDR2 SYDVKM. The trim removed 5 bases at V and 0 bases at J, leaving 7 bases unmatched. The CDR3 coding sequence is TGTGCCAGCAGTGGGTCAGGGGGTCACTCCTACAATGAGCAGTTCTTC. Translation gives CASSGSGGHSYNEQFF.

The chain employs TRBV19 and TRBJ2-5; TRBD1 aligns across 7 bases. The J call may not be correct, given that the DNA end is closer to TRBJ2-7. Germline CDR1 and CDR2: LNHDA and SQIVND (reference sequence). The CDR3 spans 14 residues. CDR3 region: CASQQGSEVDEQYF. The CDR3 DNA reads as TGTGCCAGCCAACAGGGGTCGGAGGTGGACGAGCAGTACTTC.

This chain connects TRBV5-1 to TRBJ2-7; a weak D match, TRBD2 (6 bases). Germline V CDR1 and CDR2: SGHRS, YFSETQ. Deletions cut 5 bases from V and 6 bases from J, with 15 bases between. There are 13 residues in the CDR3. The CDR3 coding sequence is TGCGCCAGCAGTGTATCGGGGGTCGGCGAGCAGTACTTC. Encoded protein: CASSVSGVGEQYF.

The V call is TRBV15, the J call TRBJ1-5, with 12 positions matching TRBD1. CDR3 length: 18 residues. V shed 1 base and J 4 bases; nucleotides not matched to a gene: 8. Germline CDR1 is LNHNV and CDR2 is YYDKDF (reference sequence). This CDR3 is CATSRATTGQGANQPQHF. The CDR3 coding sequence is TGTGCCACCAGCAGAGCGACGACGGGACAGGGGGCAAATCAGCCCCAGCATTTT. The variable domain in full, with the rest retrieved from reference TRBV15 and TRBJ1-5, is DAMVIQNPRYQVTQFGKPVTLSCSQTLNHNVMYWYQQKSSQAPKLLFHYYDKDFNNEADTPDNFQSRRPNTSFCFLDIRSPGLGDTAMYLCATSRATTGQGANQPQHFGDGTRLSIL.

The genes are TRBV5-1 and TRBJ2-2; D may be TRBD2 (7 bases). The CDR3 contains 16 residues. The V end lost 2 bases, the J end lost 0 bases, and 11 bases lay between the germline ends. Germline CDR1 is SGHRS and CDR2 is YFSETQ. Here the CDR3 reads CASSFGGLANTGELFF. The CDR3 region has the DNA TGCGCCAGCAGCTTCGGGGGGCTAGCGAACACCGGGGAGCTGTTTTTT.

The chain links TRBV19 to TRBJ1-5, with D perhaps TRBD1 (6 bases). CDR1 and CDR2 (germline): LNHDA, SQIVND (reference sequence). Between the trimmed V and J ends, which lost 5 bases and 2 bases, there was a span of 13 bases. This CDR3 comprises 15 residues. This chain's CDR3 is CASSAKGGGNQPQHF. The CDR3 DNA follows: TGTGCCAGTAGTGCCAAGGGGGGTGGCAATCAGCCCCAGCATTTT.

The V and J genes are TRBV28 and TRBJ2-3; D is unresolved. The germline V and J ends were trimmed by 8 bases and 0 bases, with 6 bases remaining between them. The CDR3 runs 12 residues. Per germline, CDR1 MDHEN and CDR2 SYDVKM. CDR3 bases: TGTGCCAGCCAGGACAGCACAGATACGCAGTATTTT. It is translated as CASQDSTDTQYF.

This chain connects TRBV27 to TRBJ2-4; 9 bases are a match to TRBD1. CDR3 length equals 13 residues. Losses at the gene ends were 6 bases for V and 6 bases for J; bases not matched to a gene: 3. Per the germline V gene, CDR1 is MNHEY and CDR2 is SMNVEV (reference sequence). In DNA, the CDR3 is TGTGCCAGCAGCGGGACAGGGAGAAACATTCAGTACTTC. This codes for CASSGTGRNIQYF.

The chain employs TRBV5-1 and TRBJ1-1, with 8 bases fitting TRBD1. Unmatched junction bases numbered 13, after V lost 4 bases and J lost 5 bases. There are 16 residues in the CDR3. The germline V gene encodes CDR1 SGHRS and CDR2 YFSETQ. This chain's CDR3 is CASSRRTGTGRTEAFF. Here the CDR3 DNA reads TGCGCCAGCAGCAGAAGGACAGGGACGGGACGGACTGAAGCTTTCTTT.

The rearrangement links TRBV29-1 to TRBJ1-2; no clear D. There are 13 residues in the CDR3. Germline values: CDR1 SQVTM, CDR2 ANQGSEA. V was cut by 0 bases and J by 3 bases, with 8 bases left in between. The CDR3 reads CSVEEWGYYGYTF. CDR3 coding DNA: TGCAGCGTTGAAGAATGGGGATACTATGGCTACACCTTC.

V is TRBV7-6 and J is TRBJ2-1; no clear D gene. The CDR3 runs 13 residues. Trimming cost V 1 base and J 3 bases, with 4 bases left between them. Germline CDR1 is SGHVS and CDR2 is FNYEAQ. The chain's CDR3 is CASSLDNYNEQFF. Here the CDR3 DNA reads TGTGCCAGCAGCTTAGACAACTACAATGAGCAGTTCTTC.

The J gene is TRBJ2-5, the V gene TRBV14; D ambiguous. Trimming left V 4 bases short and J 5 bases short, with 11 bases between. The CDR3 is made up of 13 amino acids. Germline V gene sequence: CDR1 SGHDN, CDR2 FVKESK. This CDR3 is CASSLRLGETQYF. CDR3 sequence (DNA): TGTGCCAGCAGCCTTAGACTGGGGGAGACCCAGTACTTC.

This chain connects TRBV11-1 to TRBJ2-7, with a tentative D call TRBD1 (6 bases). The CDR3 is made up of 12 amino acids. Germline V CDR1 and CDR2: SGHAT, FQDESV (reference sequence). With 7 bases removed from V and 6 bases from J, the gap between germline ends came to 13 bases. The DNA for the CDR3 is TGTGCCAGCAACCACCAGGACAGCGAGCAGTACTTC. This translates into CASNHQDSEQYF.

This chain joins TRBV7-9 and TRBJ1-1; unclear D gene. Germline lookup yields CDR1 SEHNR and CDR2 FQNEAQ (reference sequence). Trimming shortened V by 5 bases and J by 4 bases, and 17 bases separated the two germline ends. The CDR3 covers 15 residues. CDR3 loop: CASSQDFLAGTEAFF. The CDR3 DNA follows: TGTGCCAGCAGCCAGGATTTTCTAGCCGGCACTGAAGCTTTCTTT. Full variable domain (outside the CDR3, taken from reference TRBV7-9 and TRBJ1-1): DTGVSQNPRHKITKRGQNVTFRCDPISEHNRLYWYRQTLGQGPEFLTYFQNEAQLEKSRLLSDRFSAERPKGSFSTLEIQRTEQGDSAMYLCASSQDFLAGTEAFFGQGTRLTVV.

V is TRBV4-1 and J is TRBJ1-6; D not certain. The ends were cut back, 1 base at V and 10 bases at J, with 20 bases in the middle. The germline CDR1 and CDR2 sequences are MGHRA and YSYEKL. The CDR3 totals 17 residues. CDR3 sequence reads: CASSQGFGSPQRSPLHF. The CDR3 nucleotides read TGCGCCAGCAGCCAAGGGTTCGGCAGTCCCCAAAGATCACCCCTCCACTTT.

The chain's CDR3 is CASSLDGANSPLHF. The CDR3 DNA reads as TGTGCCAGCAGCTTAGACGGAGCCAATTCACCCCTCCACTTT. The J gene is TRBJ1-6, the V gene TRBV7-6, with D hard to call. The CDR3 loop spans 14 amino acids. Germline V gene sequence: CDR1 SGHVS, CDR2 FNYEAQ. V was pared by 1 base and J by 7 bases, with 8 bases between. The full variable domain, completed using reference TRBV7-6 and TRBJ1-6, is GAGVSQSPRYKVTKRGQDVALRCDPISGHVSLYWYRQALGQGPEFLTYFNYEAQQDKSGLPNDRFSAERPEGSISTLTIQRTEQRDSAMYRCASSLDGANSPLHFGNGTRLTVT.

This chain links TRBV7-9 with TRBJ1-3; no definite D call. Germline V gene sequence: CDR1 SEHNR, CDR2 FQNEAQ (reference sequence). The CDR3 loop spans 15 amino acids. Trimming removed 0 bases at V and 0 bases at J, with 6 bases between. CDR3 DNA sequence: TGTGCCAGCAGCTTAGCGGGGAACTCTGGAAACACCATATATTTT. Its translation is CASSLAGNSGNTIYF.